Below are 14 T cell receptor beta chains sequenced from a single sample in a study of OX40 agonist ivuxolimab in advanced cancers. Data came from immunoSEQ multiplex PCR; TCRdb stores just in-frame clones and leaves some out. The data contain approximately 65,000 clones, roughly nine tenths of them singletons. This sample comprised CD4+ or CD8+ T cells sorted from blood, obtained in a trial of the OX40 agonist ivuxolimab. Receptors originate from an adult with an advanced solid tumor such as melanoma, head and neck, liver or kidney cancer.

The CDR3 protein is CASSESVQTTYEQYF. DNA for the CDR3: TGCGCCAGCAGTGAGTCAGTCCAGACTACCTACGAGCAGTACTTC. The gene calls are TRBV10-1 and TRBJ2-7; perhaps TRBD2 as D (5 bases). CDR1 is WNHNN, CDR2 SYGVQD, per germline (reference sequence). CDR3 length: 15 amino acids. The V and J ends lost 0 bases and 2 bases respectively, with 11 bases between them.

The V call is TRBV7-2, the J call TRBJ2-1; 8 bases are a match to TRBD2. V gave up 4 bases and J gave up 0 bases; unmatched junction bases: 5. CDR1 is SGHTA, CDR2 FQGNSA, per germline. The length of the CDR3 is 16 residues. CDR3 amino acids: CASSSRTSSSYNEQFF. The CDR3 nucleotides are TGTGCCAGCAGCTCCCGGACTAGCAGCTCCTACAATGAGCAGTTCTTC.

The chain links TRBV7-7 to TRBJ2-5; possibly TRBD1 for D (6 bases). The CDR3 totals 13 residues. Germline CDR1 is SSHAT and CDR2 is FNYEAQ (reference sequence). Trimming stripped 5 bases from V and 5 bases from J, with 12 bases between. CDR3 in amino acids: CASSPAGVETQYF. Here the CDR3 DNA reads TGTGCCAGCAGCCCCGCAGGGGTGGAGACCCAGTACTTC. The variable domain in full, with the rest retrieved from reference TRBV7-7 and TRBJ2-5, is GAGVSQSPRYKVTKRGQDVTLRCDPISSHATLYWYQQALGQGPEFLTYFNYEAQPDKSGLPSDRFSAERPEGSISTLTIQRTEQRDSAMYRCASSPAGVETQYFGPGTRLLVL.

This chain connects TRBV2 to TRBJ2-2, with D tentatively TRBD1 or TRBD2 (5 bases each). V was pared by 5 bases and J by 0 bases, with 13 bases between. In germline, CDR1 is SNHLY, CDR2 FYNNEI. CDR3 size: 16 residues. DNA of the CDR3: TGTGCCAGCAGTATAGAGGGGTGGTCGAACACCGGGGAGCTGTTTTTT. The encoded protein is CASSIEGWSNTGELFF.

The chain combines TRBV19 with TRBJ2-6; no clear D. CDR1 and CDR2 from the germline V gene are LNHDA and SQIVND (reference sequence). V shed 5 bases and J shed 0 bases, with 5 bases lying between them. CDR3 length: 14 residues. The CDR3 bases are TGTGCCAGTAGTGGATTCTCTGGGGCCAACGTCCTGACTTTC. It encodes CASSGFSGANVLTF.

The chain links TRBV5-5 to TRBJ2-7, with TRBD1 identical over 12 bases. The germline V gene has CDR1 SGHKS and CDR2 YYEKEE (reference sequence). Unmatched junction bases numbered 6, after V lost 2 bases and J lost 6 bases. This CDR3 has 15 residues. CDR3 coding DNA: TGTGCCAGCAGCTTTCCCGGGACAGGGGGCTCCGAGCAGTACTTC. This gives the protein CASSFPGTGGSEQYF.

The sample holds one count of this clone. The chain recombines TRBV6-5 with TRBJ1-6; 7 positions match TRBD1. Germline CDR1 MNHEY, CDR2 SVGAGI. V shed 8 bases, J shed 7 bases, and the junction held 11 bases outside the gene matches. The CDR3 totals 15 residues. The CDR3 protein is CASSRPQGRNSPLHF. CDR3 coding DNA: TGTGCCAGCTCAAGACCACAGGGGCGGAATTCACCCCTCCACTTT.

The CDR3 region is CASSESPGQGGDQPQHF. CDR3 sequence (DNA): TGTGCCAGCAGTGAGTCTCCGGGCCAAGGTGGTGATCAGCCCCAGCATTTT. The gene calls are TRBV2 and TRBJ1-5; no clear D. The CDR3 length is 17 residues. Trimming removed 3 bases at V and 5 bases at J, with 20 bases between. The germline V gene has CDR1 SNHLY and CDR2 FYNNEI.

This clone was found once. This rearrangement joins TRBV9 to TRBJ2-1; 11 bases agree with TRBD2. This CDR3 is built from 16 residues. Germline V gene lookup returns CDR1 SGDLS and CDR2 YYNGEE. With V trimmed by 4 bases and J by 6 bases, 9 bases remained unmatched. CDR3 DNA sequence: TGTGCCAGCAGCCTCCTAGCGGGGGGCTCCCTCAATGAGCAGTTCTTC. Translation: CASSLLAGGSLNEQFF.

This clone was observed a handful of times. The chain carries TRBV30 and TRBJ1-6; D is uncertain. Germline V gene sequence: CDR1 GTSNPN, CDR2 SVGIG (reference sequence). The CDR3 sequence is 11 residues long. V shed 1 base and J shed 14 bases, with 9 bases lying between them. The DNA for the CDR3 is TGTGCCTGGAGTGGTCGGAGATCCCTCCACTTT. It translates to CAWSGRRSLHF. Full variable domain (remainder filled in from reference TRBV30 and TRBJ1-6): SQTIHQWPATLVQPVGSPLSLECTVEGTSNPNLYWYRQAAGRGLQLLFYSVGIGQISSEVPQNLSASRPQDRQFILSSKKLLLSDSGFYLCAWSGRRSLHFGNGTRLTVT.

This clone was seen a few times. The CDR3 loop reads CASRQGADYGYTF. As DNA, the CDR3 is TGTGCCAGCAGACAGGGGGCTGACTATGGCTACACCTTC. The chain combines TRBV2 with TRBJ1-2; TRBD1 matches 9 bases. The V segment lost 6 bases and the J segment 3 bases; nucleotides outside the gene matches: 2. There are 13 residues in the CDR3. Per germline, CDR1 SNHLY and CDR2 FYNNEI.

This clone was seen only once. V usage is TRBV4-1 and J usage is TRBJ1-1; 8 bases align to TRBD1. The CDR3 sequence is 17 residues long. V dropped 1 base and J dropped 0; count of bases not matched to a gene: 7. CDR1 and CDR2 from the germline V gene are MGHRA and YSYEKL. CDR3: CASSQVRGHRLNTEAFF. The CDR3 nucleotides are TGCGCCAGCAGCCAAGTCAGGGGGCATCGTTTGAACACTGAAGCTTTCTTT.

V gene TRBV9 combines with J gene TRBJ2-7; D is possibly TRBD2 (6 bases). V was cut by 0 bases and J by 2 bases, with 15 bases left in between. CDR3 length: 16 residues. CDR1 and CDR2 (germline): SGDLS, YYNGEE. The CDR3 DNA sequence: TGTGCCAGCAGCGTAGCTTCAACCGGGGGTCCCTACGAGCAGTACTTC. Protein: CASSVASTGGPYEQYF.

V gene TRBV11-2 combines with J gene TRBJ2-7; TRBD1 matches 7 bases. CDR1 SGHAT and CDR2 FQNNGV come from the germline V gene. The CDR3 extends over 15 amino acids. The J segment lost 3 bases and the V segment lost 5 bases, leaving 10 bases of the junction unmatched. CDR3 loop: CASSASQGRSYEQYF. In DNA, the CDR3 is TGTGCCAGCAGCGCCTCACAGGGGAGAAGCTACGAGCAGTACTTC.